This TCR beta chain was obtained from a study of blood T cells in healthy people across ages. Notes on the study in general: Comparison with aged donors showed that long-lived donors had more naive CD4+ cells and higher diversity.

On this clonotype: Its antigen remains unknown.

Ten milliliters of peripheral blood were drawn from each donor. Sample-barcoded 5' priming and a J-beta primer mix drove a second PCR of 7 to 11 cycles. Every sample returned 2.5 million or more CDR3-containing paired-end reads. TCRdb processed the 5' RACE reads anew with MiXCR; each CDR3 protein has one entry. The table includes fewer than 900,000 distinct CDR3 sequences, roughly 41% detected once. This TCR was recovered from a woman aged 60-75 years in good health. The sequencing input was blood.

This CDR3 is CASSSRAYGYTF. CDR3 DNA sequence: TGTGCCAGCAGTTCAAGGGCTTATGGCTACACCTTC. V and J are TRBV12-3 or TRBV12-4 and TRBJ1-2; no reliable D call. The CDR3 is 12 amino acids. V was clipped by 4 bases and J by 5 bases, with 8 bases between them.